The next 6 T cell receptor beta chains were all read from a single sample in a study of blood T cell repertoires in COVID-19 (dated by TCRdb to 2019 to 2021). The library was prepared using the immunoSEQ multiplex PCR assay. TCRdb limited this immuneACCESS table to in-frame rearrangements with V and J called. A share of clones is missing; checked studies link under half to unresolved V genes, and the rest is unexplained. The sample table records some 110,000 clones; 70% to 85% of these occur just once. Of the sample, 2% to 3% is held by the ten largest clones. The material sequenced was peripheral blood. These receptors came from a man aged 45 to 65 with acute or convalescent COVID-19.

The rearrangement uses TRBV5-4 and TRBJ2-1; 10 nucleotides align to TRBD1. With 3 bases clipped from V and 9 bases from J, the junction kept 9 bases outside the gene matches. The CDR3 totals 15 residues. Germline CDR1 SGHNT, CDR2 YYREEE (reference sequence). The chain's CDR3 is CASSSRDRGFSEQFF. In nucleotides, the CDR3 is TGTGCCAGCAGCTCCCGGGACAGGGGATTTAGTGAGCAGTTCTTC.

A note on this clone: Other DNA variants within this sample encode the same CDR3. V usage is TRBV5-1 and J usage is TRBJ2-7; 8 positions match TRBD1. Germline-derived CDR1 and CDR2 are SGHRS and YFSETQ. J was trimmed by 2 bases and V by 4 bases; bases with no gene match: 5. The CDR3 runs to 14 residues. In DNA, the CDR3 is TGCGCCAGCAGCGCAGGACAGGGTCCCTACGAGCAGTACTTC. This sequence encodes CASSAGQGPYEQYF. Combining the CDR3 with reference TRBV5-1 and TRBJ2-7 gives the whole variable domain KAGVTQTPRYLIKTRGQQVTLSCSPISGHRSVSWYQQTPGQGLQFLFEYFSETQRNKGNFPGRFSGRQFSNSRSEMNVSTLELGDSALYLCASSAGQGPYEQYFGPGTRLTVT.

The DNA of the CDR3 is TGTGCCAGCAGCTCCCAGGGTATGACTGAAGCTTTCTTT. This translates into CASSSQGMTEAFF. J is TRBJ1-1 and V is TRBV7-8; D perhaps matches TRBD1 (5 bases). Trimming removed 4 bases from V and 5 bases from J, with 11 bases in between. Per the germline V gene, CDR1 is SGHVS and CDR2 is FQNEAQ. This CDR3 has 13 residues.

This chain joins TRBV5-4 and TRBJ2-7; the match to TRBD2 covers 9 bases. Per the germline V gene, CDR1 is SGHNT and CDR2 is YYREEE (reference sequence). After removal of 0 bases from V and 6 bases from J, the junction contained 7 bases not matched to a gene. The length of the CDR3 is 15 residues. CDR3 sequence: CASSLVPSGTSEQYF. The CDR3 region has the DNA TGTGCCAGCAGCTTGGTCCCTAGCGGGACTAGCGAGCAGTACTTC. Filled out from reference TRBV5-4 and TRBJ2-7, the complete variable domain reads ETGVTQSPTHLIKTRGQQVTLRCSSQSGHNTVSWYQQALGQGPQFIFQYYREEENGRGNFPPRFSGLQFPNYSSELNVNALELDDSALYLCASSLVPSGTSEQYFGPGTRLTVT.

The CDR3, as DNA: TGCGCCAGCAGCGGGGGACAGAAAAGCAATCAGCCCCAGCATTTT. It codes for CASSGGQKSNQPQHF. J is TRBJ1-5 and V is TRBV5-1; 7 bases align to TRBD1. Germline V gives CDR1 SGHRS, CDR2 YFSETQ. CDR3 length: 15 amino acids. V gave up 4 bases and J gave up 1 base; unmatched junction bases: 5.

As DNA, the CDR3 is TGTGCCAGCAACCCGGGACAGGGAGGTTCACCCCTCCACTTT. Translating it yields CASNPGQGGSPLHF. The V call is TRBV7-8, the J call TRBJ1-6; 9 positions match TRBD1. The CDR3 has 14 amino acids. V shed 7 bases, J shed 9 bases, and the junction held 7 bases outside the gene matches. Germline assignment: CDR1 SGHVS and CDR2 FQNEAQ.